This T cell receptor (beta chain) was sequenced for a study of technical replicates of blood from a few donors. The CDR3 is 15 residues long. CDR1 is SGDLS, CDR2 YYNGEE, per germline. V was clipped by 3 bases and J by 4 bases; unmatched bases: 5. TCRdb's copy holds only in-frame clones and misses some; the assay was immunoSEQ multiplex PCR. The sample gives thousands of clones, 96% of which show up once; around 7.2% is in the top ten. V is TRBV9 and J is TRBJ2-2, with 8 nucleotides matching TRBD1. This TCR derives from a human donor in good health. Sequenced: PBMCs. CDR3 amino acids: CASSAWTGSTGELFF. Here the CDR3 DNA reads TGTGCCAGCAGCGCTTGGACAGGGAGCACCGGGGAGCTGTTTTTT.